This TCR beta chain is from a study of cytomegalovirus exposure and HLA in healthy donors (dated by TCRdb to about 2017). Notes on the research overall: An earlier analysis of 587 of the donors reported under 300 Gb of sequence data and around 100 million unique TCR beta sequences obtained from around 180 million T cells. An early release that covered 500 to 800 HLA-typed donors contained approximately 320 gigabases of sequencing data and roughly 84 million unique TCR sequences. Of the 350 to 450 genotyped donors, over 70% fell in the genetic ancestry cluster associated with self-reported Caucasian donors. The aim of the study was to test whether cataloging public T cell receptors could identify signatures of past pathogen exposure. Using immunosequencing, the study profiled T cell repertoires from 666 subjects and related those repertoires to cytomegalovirus serostatus. A separate validation cohort of approximately 120 different subjects was used in addition to the roughly 720-subject first cohort. The study combined high-throughput TCR immunosequencing, statistical association of individual TCRs with disease status, and machine learning to predict cytomegalovirus infection status. To study patterns of TCR occurrence, a later analysis re-analyzed previously published TCR beta repertoires from several hundred donors and added high-resolution HLA genotyping. Rather than using new phenotypic data, the later analysis identified candidate immune exposures from TCR beta sequences and from how often those sequences occurred across donors. An earlier analysis of 587 of the donors used high-throughput TCR beta sequencing to judge whether each TCR beta V gene segment behaved as functional or pseudogenic. Donor age, sex, ethnicity and CMV serostatus were compiled together with the repertoire data. A later genetic analysis used genome-wide SNP genotypes for about 65% of the roughly 670 donors, treating that subset as a discovery cohort. Every repertoire in the discovery cohort had been generated on one and the same sequencing platform. HLA typing included class I and class II loci at four-digit resolution. The number of donors typed differed by locus, with roughly 620-640 for A, B, C, DRB1 and DQB1, roughly 520 for DQA1, 600 to 610 for DPA1, and approximately 470 for DPB1. Four to six DR-DQ haplotypes were handled as single units for association and clustering, since linkage in the cohort was strong. Among around 400 genotyped donors of the cohort, an average of approximately 240,000 unique TCR beta nucleotide sequences were sequenced per donor, roughly 18% of them non-productive.

The library was produced with the immunoSEQ multiplex PCR assay. The multiplex PCR relied on a mix of 60 forward primers for TCR Vbeta segments and 13 reverse primers for TCR Jbeta segments. The CDR3 region of rearranged TCR beta genes was amplified from genomic DNA by a multiplex PCR assay. Amplified TCR beta libraries were sequenced as 87-base-pair reads on the Illumina HiSeq System. Processing in the source paper ran as follows. A later analysis tallied approximately 87 million unique TCR beta chains across the 700 or so repertoires, and about 12 million of those chains were shared by two or more donors. Raw reads were error-corrected and collapsed into unique sequences with a nearest-neighbor algorithm that merged closely related sequences to remove PCR and sequencing errors. To assign V, D and J gene segments, CDR3 sequences were aligned to IMGT reference sequences. Each retained sequence needed at least a six-nucleotide match to both a V gene segment and a J gene segment. Rearrangements were classified as productive when the CDR3 lacked stop codons and remained in frame with V and J, and all other rearrangements were classified as non-productive. CDR3 was defined by IMGT convention, running from the second conserved V-encoded cysteine to the conserved J-encoded phenylalanine. Sequences without an unambiguous match to a single V gene segment were excluded from the earlier analysis of approximately 560 of the donors. An earlier analysis of 587 of the donors called V segments functional above 56.7% productive rearrangements and segregating when the between-donor standard deviation exceeded 5%. To diagnose cytomegalovirus status from the catalog of TCR beta chain sequences, a statistical classification framework was built. In a later analysis, V and J genes were assigned by comparing TCR nucleotide sequences against IMGT/GENE-DB human TR gene sequences. A later analysis assigned CDR3 sequences and most-parsimonious VDJ recombination scenarios with the TCRdist pipeline. A later analysis defined each TCR beta chain by its CDR3 amino acid sequence plus V-gene family, and excluded reads lacking a unique V-gene family. As a way to deal with suspected cross-contamination and a sequencing artifact, a later analysis dropped roughly 620 nucleotide sequences that were highly shared and had low generation probability. In a later analysis, a clonal expansion index was calculated for each public chain from normalized within-repertoire ranks of inferred template counts. Generation probabilities in a later analysis came from a VDJ recombination model fitted to out-of-frame rearrangements, and those results were checked against IGoR. A later analysis scored TCR-TCR, TCR-HLA and TCR-CMV co-occurrence with hypergeometric tests, applying a repertoire-size bias correction to TCR pairs. False discovery rates were estimated in a later analysis by permuting HLA or CMV assignments 20 times. In a later analysis, co-occurring TCRs were grouped using DBSCAN, with TCRdist sequence similarity added in when clustering inside HLA-allele-positive subsets. Co-occurrence clustering excluded repertoires with fewer than 30,000 or more than 120,000 public chains, plus five with anomalous nucleotide sharing. TCRdb retrieved this table from immuneACCESS and kept in-frame rearrangements only. Not all clones are present; in checked studies, unresolved V genes account for under half, and no reason is known for the remainder. V and J calls and clone size come straight from that table; D and trimming were deduced from the DNA. Within this sample are 130,000 to 150,000 clones, with around 72% of them counted one time only. The ten largest clones take up approximately 4% of the sample.

The cohort comprised fewer than 700 healthy bone marrow donors. Cohort members were all nominally healthy when sampled, although unrecorded immune exposures were likely present. The donor tested CMV seropositive and was one of the 289 seropositive cohort members. A peripheral blood sample was provided by each donor, and peripheral blood mononuclear cells were used for TCR beta sequencing. Genomic DNA was extracted from the blood cell samples with the Qiagen DNeasy Blood Extraction Kit. Based on the germline V gene (reference sequence), the CDR1 and CDR2 sequences are GTSNPN and SVGIG. Deletion took 3 bases off V and 6 bases off J, with a span of 11 bases between the germline ends. Including cysteine and phenylalanine, the CDR3 has 13 amino acids. Of the read, only the CDR3 DNA is kept; its 39 bases are in frame from base 1. About this clone: Its antigen remains unidentified. The input lacks base qualities; no much larger clone sits a single base away.

Findings and caveats that apply to the study as a whole: A later genetic analysis reported fewer N-insertions in productive TCRs among donors in an Asian-associated ancestry cluster than the roughly 640-donor mean. The 87-base-pair reads could not distinguish some IMGT-functional V segments, including TRBV6-2 and TRBV6-3, so those segments were excluded. In a later analysis, HLA-associated TCR beta chains were found to be more clonally expanded and to have lower generation probabilities than equally common non-associated chains. A few of the identified cytomegalovirus-associated TCR beta chains were confirmed in vitro to be specific for cytomegalovirus antigens. Immune exposure information for the cohort was limited to CMV serostatus. Specific HLA alleles were associated with 16,951 TCR beta sequences at a false discovery rate of 0.05 in a later analysis. According to a later analysis, most CMV-associated TCR beta chains appeared to be HLA-restricted, and the HLA associations seemed to be driven largely by CMV exposure. Most TCR sequences were observed very rarely across donors, whereas some public TCRs were present in many individuals. In both the original and validation cohorts, the classifier was reported to diagnose cytomegalovirus status with high specificity and sensitivity. A cluster of highly shared sequence variants was judged likely to be a technical artifact of the sequencing pipeline. A further reported finding was that TCR beta sequences accurately predicted the HLA-A and HLA-B alleles for most subjects in the first cohort. Only TCR beta chains were sequenced in this cohort, and the absence of alpha or paired-chain data limited detectable features. According to a later analysis, TCR association rates differed among HLA loci, with DRB1 alleles showing the most associated TCRs and HLA-C alleles showing the fewest. The study gave a list of roughly 150 TCR beta chains associated with cytomegalovirus. The authors suggested that the approach could potentially be extended to other disease states and immunological phenotypes. Roughly uniform sequencing depth across donors was assumed in presence/absence analyses, although this assumption may not hold. An earlier analysis of 587 of the donors showed that most TCR beta V segments appeared in productive rearrangements either about 90% or about 30% of the time, which broadly matched IMGT annotations. Because HLA typing was unavailable for some donors at each locus, only the typed subset was used in association tests. Strong co-occurrence of HLA alleles, especially DR and DQ, made assigning TCR associations to individual alleles difficult. Because counts were too low, under 20 rarely observed V segments, including chromosome 9 orphons, were left out of the earlier analysis of approximately 580 of the donors. Correlated functional status among segregating V segments might be attributable to linkage disequilibrium, but an unknown experimental factor could not be ruled out. An association between a missense DCLRE1C variant and V-gene and J-gene trimming of TCR beta chains was found in a later genetic analysis and replicated in an independent cohort. In a later analysis, several top co-occurrence clusters were reported to appear linked to parvovirus B19, influenza, CMV and Epstein-Barr virus.

The source of this sequence is a young man in good health and CMV-seropositive. The chain employs TRBV30 and TRBJ1-4, and the D gene may be TRBD1, 5 bases matching. The sample was PBMCs. CDR3 region: CAWRGQAYEKLFF. The DNA reads TGTGCCTGGAGGGGGCAGGCGTATGAAAAACTGTTTTTT. With the rest looked up from the reference TRBV30 and TRBJ1-4 genes rather than sequenced, the full variable domain is SQTIHQWPATLVQPVGSPLSLECTVEGTSNPNLYWYRQAAGRGLQLLFYSVGIGQISSEVPQNLSASRPQDRQFILSSKKLLLSDSGFYLCAWRGQAYEKLFFGSGTQLSVL.